A selection of T cell receptor beta chains follows, all from one sample in a study of T-cell memory formation after mild COVID-19. One entry per CDR3 protein, called by TCRdb with MiXCR from the 5' RACE reads. The data hold roughly 180,000 distinct CDR3 sequences, with approximately 17% observed a single time. Source material: PBMCs or a T cell subset sorted from them (not recorded which). Receptor source: a man between 18 and 29 years old who had mild COVID-19 (a few samples of this study predate the infection). Cell type and time point are not known. The CDR3 runs from the conserved cysteine through the conserved F or W. D genes are given only for firm matches. Rows give clone size only sometimes, using once, few, many, or a class for an expanded clone.

j_call,v_call,clone_size,d_call,cdr3_aa,cdr3_nt
TRBJ1-5,TRBV7-9,.,.,CASGGDDQPQHF,TGTGCCAGCGGGGGGGATGATCAGCCCCAGCATTTT
TRBJ1-1,TRBV6-5,.,.,CASSAIGDTEAFF,TGTGCCAGCAGTGCCATCGGGGACACTGAAGCTTTCTTT
TRBJ2-1,TRBV6-1,.,.,CASSDWNSNNEQFF,TGTGCCAGCAGTGATTGGAATTCGAACAATGAGCAGTTCTTC
TRBJ1-2,TRBV20-1,few,.,CSARGDGSGVGYGYTF,TGCAGTGCTAGAGGGGACGGCTCGGGGGTCGGCTATGGCTACACCTTC
TRBJ2-5,TRBV28,many,TRBD1,CASSRTGMETQYF,TGTGCCAGCAGTCGGACAGGGATGGAGACCCAGTACTTC
TRBJ1-2,TRBV5-8,few,.,CASSLLVNYGYTF,TGTGCCAGCAGCTTGTTAGTTAACTATGGCTACACCTTC
TRBJ1-1,TRBV12-3/TRBV12-4,.,.,CASSFGGRVTEAFF,TGTGCCAGCAGTTTTGGGGGGCGGGTCACTGAAGCTTTCTTT
TRBJ2-3,TRBV15,.,TRBD1,CATGLNRGHADTQYF,TGTGCCACGGGCCTTAACAGGGGGCACGCAGATACGCAGTATTTT
TRBJ2-5,TRBV11-2,few,.,CASSIGDIPQETQYF,TGTGCCAGCAGCATCGGGGACATCCCCCAAGAGACCCAGTACTTC
TRBJ2-1,TRBV4-1,many,.,CASSQQGGRGDEQFF,TGCGCCAGCAGCCAGCAAGGGGGGCGGGGCGATGAGCAGTTCTTC
TRBJ2-5,TRBV9,many,TRBD1,CASSVWQGDETQYF,TGTGCCAGCAGCGTATGGCAGGGGGATGAAACCCAGTACTTC
TRBJ2-1,TRBV4-2,few,.,CASSQARGNNEQFF,TGTGCCAGCAGCCAAGCGAGGGGTAACAATGAGCAGTTCTTC
TRBJ2-3,TRBV5-1,few,TRBD2,CASSRGLAGTDTQYF,TGCGCCAGCAGCAGGGGACTAGCGGGCACAGATACGCAGTATTTT
TRBJ1-2,TRBV3-1,.,.,CASSQERGSWGYGYTF,TGTGCCAGCAGCCAAGAGCGGGGTTCGTGGGGCTATGGCTACACCTTC
TRBJ2-3,TRBV30,.,.,CALGTDTQYF,TGTGCCTTGGGCACAGATACGCAGTATTTT
TRBJ1-5,TRBV20-1,.,TRBD1,CSATRTGLSWRSNQPQHF,TGCAGTGCTACTCGGACAGGTCTCTCCTGGAGGAGCAATCAGCCCCAGCATTTT
TRBJ1-6,TRBV5-6,.,.,CASSPDFGDSPLHF,TGTGCCAGCAGCCCGGACTTTGGAGATTCACCCCTCCACTTT
TRBJ1-3,TRBV5-1,.,TRBD1,CASSLHDRAQDTIYF,TGCGCCAGCAGCTTGCACGACAGGGCGCAGGACACCATATATTTT
TRBJ2-2,TRBV5-1,.,TRBD2,CASSTSGGPNTGELFF,TGCGCCAGCAGCACTAGCGGGGGGCCGAACACCGGGGAGCTGTTTTTT
TRBJ1-2,TRBV12-3/TRBV12-4,.,.,CASSLQGGYGYTF,TGTGCCAGCAGTTTACAGGGAGGATATGGCTACACCTTC
TRBJ2-1,TRBV12-5,.,.,CASGLGGEQFF,TGTGCTAGTGGTTTGGGTGGAGAGCAGTTCTTC